This TCR beta chain emerged from a study of blood T cell repertoires in COVID-19 (dated by TCRdb to 2018 to 2021). General notes on the study: Samples from collaborators originated in the United States, Italy and Spain and spanned both the acute and convalescent phases of COVID-19. The material from the prospective study consisted of cDNA or gDNA derived from T cells, B-cell-depleted T cells, or PBMCs. Deeply sampled blood TCRbeta repertoires from subjects exposed to, actively infected with, or recovered from COVID-19 were included in the dataset. The repertoires were released in a freely available public database intended as a resource for research on the immune response to SARS-CoV-2. The samples were drawn from the first 160 participants of the ongoing ImmuneRACE study and from under 1,500 subjects provided by 6 global collaborators. Nearly every sample came with metadata listing a de-identified subject ID, COVID-19 status, age in years and sex. Where HLA class I and class II types were available, the types were taken from metadata supplied by the sample provider, not from assay-based typing.

Reading the germline V gene gives CDR1 KGHSH and CDR2 LQKENI. Unmatched junction bases come to 7, with V trimmed by 3 bases and J by 8 bases. The CDR3, cysteine through phenylalanine, is 15 amino acids long. Only CDR3 DNA remains: 45 bases, in frame from the first base. Overall study outcomes, separate from this receptor: The quantity of clinical and demographic metadata differed by source and by participant and was supplied without curation.

Concerning this clone: Its antigen is not yet known. Within one base of it there is no much larger clone, and no base qualities were kept.

TCRbeta CDR3 regions were amplified from genomic DNA using the immunoSEQ Assay, a bias-controlled multiplex PCR. Per the source publication's procedure: Nucleated cell counts per sample were estimated from amplification of reference gene primers within the assay. Sequence reads were collapsed and filtered to measure the absolute abundance of every unique TCRbeta CDR3 rearrangement. For each sample, productive Simpson clonality was calculated by taking the square root of Simpson's diversity index across productive rearrangements. TCRdb holds this immuneACCESS table with in-frame rearrangements only. Some clones are missing; in checked studies, unresolved V genes explain under half, and the rest has no known cause. V and J calls and clone size are given by that table; D and trimming were obtained from the DNA. The sample yields 95,000 to 120,000 clones; about four fifths were counted once. Of the sample, 8.1% is held by the ten largest clones.

Whole blood was collected in K2EDTA tubes by collaborating institutions according to the institutions' own protocols. For TCRbeta analysis, collaborator samples were shipped as frozen whole blood, as isolated PBMCs, or as DNA extracted from either sample type. This TCR was sampled from a woman in her forties with acute or convalescent COVID-19. Recombination connected TRBV18 to TRBJ1-2; 12 nucleotides in the junction match TRBD1. The source material was peripheral blood. The bases are TGTGCCAGCTCACCTGGGACAGGGGGCGCGGTAGGCTACACCTTC. This translates into CASSPGTGGAVGYTF.